The clone carrying this TCR beta chain was observed at least ten times. The data are from a study of T-cell reconstitution after alpha-beta-depleted transplantation in children. V lost 5 bases to trimming and J lost 1 base, with 5 bases between them. CDR1 and CDR2 (germline): MDHEN, SYDVKM. There are 13 residues in the CDR3. Unique molecular identifiers were used to barcode this TCRbeta library. TCRdb called the PCR reads again in MiXCR, with one record for every CDR3 protein. The sample includes about 240,000 distinct CDR3 sequences, about 12% seen only once; the top ten take approximately 2.9%. Sample: PBMCs from the stem cell graft donor, taken from the stem cell graft. The sequence was collected from a human donor who donated a stem cell graft to a child with acute lymphoblastic leukemia. The chain is built from TRBV28 and TRBJ1-4, with a tentative D call TRBD1 (5 bases). For the CDR3, the DNA is TGTGCCAGCAGTGACAGAACTAATGAAAAACTGTTTTTT. Amino acids: CASSDRTNEKLFF.